The source of this TCR beta chain is a study of blood T cell repertoires in COVID-19. Study in general: Whether acute or convalescent, the COVID-19 samples came from the United States, Italy and Spain. In each case, the material was cDNA or gDNA derived from T cells, B-cell-depleted T cells, or PBMCs.

As originally analysed: Nucleated cell counts were estimated from reference gene primer amplification. Profiled with immunoSEQ multiplex PCR; TCRdb holds only in-frame clones, not every one. V, J and clone size reflect that table, while D and trimming were determined from the DNA. The sample records about 260,000 clones, around 90% being singletons. The CDR3 runs to 13 residues. Germline loops: CDR1 MNHEY, CDR2 SMNVEV (reference sequence). Trimming cost V 5 bases and J 8 bases; bases outside gene matches: 3. The chain joins TRBV27 to TRBJ1-6, with 7 bases that match TRBD1. The receptor was derived from a human donor in a cohort sampled during active COVID-19. The specimen sequenced was peripheral blood. CDR3 region: CASSNRGDSPLHF. The CDR3 region has the DNA TGTGCCAGCAGTAACAGGGGCGATTCACCCCTCCACTTT.